This TCR beta chain was recorded in a study of T-cell reconstitution after alpha-beta-depleted transplantation in children. V was clipped by 6 bases and J by 11 bases, with 19 bases between them. From germline, CDR1 is SNHLY and CDR2 FYNNEI. The CDR3 is made up of 13 amino acids. As it was prepared, the TCRbeta library received unique molecular identifiers. TCRdb analysed the PCR reads with MiXCR anew, one entry per CDR3 protein. The sample consists of 380,000 or so distinct CDR3 sequences, about 14% of them appearing once. The table lists this clonotype with many counts. This TCR came from a human donor who donated a stem cell graft to a child with Fanconi anemia. V and J are TRBV2 and TRBJ1-1; D gene unclear. The sample consisted of PBMCs, taken from the stem cell graft. The CDR3 DNA reads TGTGCCAGCAGCTACAGTGAGACGGGTGACGCTTTCTTT. It encodes CASSYSETGDAFF.